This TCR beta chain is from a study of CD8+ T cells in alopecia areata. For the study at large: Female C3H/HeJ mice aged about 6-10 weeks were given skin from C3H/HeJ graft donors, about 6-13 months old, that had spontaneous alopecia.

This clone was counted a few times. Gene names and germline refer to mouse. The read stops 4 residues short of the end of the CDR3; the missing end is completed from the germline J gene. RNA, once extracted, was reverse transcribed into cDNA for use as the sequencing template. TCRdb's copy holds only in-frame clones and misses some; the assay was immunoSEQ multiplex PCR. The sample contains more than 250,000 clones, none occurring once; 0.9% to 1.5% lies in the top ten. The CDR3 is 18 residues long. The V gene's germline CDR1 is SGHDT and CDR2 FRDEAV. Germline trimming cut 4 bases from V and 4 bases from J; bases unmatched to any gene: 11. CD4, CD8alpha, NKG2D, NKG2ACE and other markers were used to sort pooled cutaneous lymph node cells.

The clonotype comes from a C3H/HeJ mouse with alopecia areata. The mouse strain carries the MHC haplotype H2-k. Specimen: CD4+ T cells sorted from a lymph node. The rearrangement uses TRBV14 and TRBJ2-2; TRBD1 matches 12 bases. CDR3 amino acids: CASSPGTGGRQGTGQLYF. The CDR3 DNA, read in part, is TGTGCCAGCAGTCCCGGGACAGGGGGCAGGCAGGGCACCGGG.